These 5 T cell receptor beta chains were sequenced from one sample in a study of T cells after yellow fever vaccination. MiXCR, applied by TCRdb to the 5' RACE reads, yields one record per CDR3 protein. This table has 300,000 to 350,000 distinct CDR3 sequences, around 4.1% appearing once. The starting material was PBMCs, obtained 5 days after the yellow fever booster vaccination. The receptors were sampled from a man between 18 and 29 years old who received the YFV17D yellow fever vaccine.

This clonotype came up many times. V and J are TRBV5-6 and TRBJ2-5; the D is unclear. The CDR3 has 13 amino acids. Trimming removed 2 bases at V and 2 bases at J, with 7 bases between. Germline V gene sequence: CDR1 SGHDT, CDR2 YYEEEE. The CDR3: CASSFPSQETQYF. CDR3 DNA: TGTGCCAGCAGCTTCCCCAGTCAAGAGACCCAGTACTTC.

The chain employs TRBV5-1 and TRBJ2-3; 8 bases match TRBD1. Germline CDR1 and CDR2: SGHRS and YFSETQ. The CDR3 runs 16 residues. V shed 3 bases and J 5 bases; nucleotides not matched to a gene: 11. CDR3 in DNA: TGCGCCAGCAGCTCCGATGGACAGGGTGCGGGAGATACGCAGTATTTT. This gives the protein CASSSDGQGAGDTQYF. Based on the CDR3 plus reference TRBV5-1 and TRBJ2-3, the full variable domain is KAGVTQTPRYLIKTRGQQVTLSCSPISGHRSVSWYQQTPGQGLQFLFEYFSETQRNKGNFPGRFSGRQFSNSRSEMNVSTLELGDSALYLCASSSDGQGAGDTQYFGPGTRLTVL.

This CDR3 reads CASSLSTLGSLSEGYTF. CDR3 nucleotides: TGTGCCAGCAGTTTGTCGACCCTGGGGAGTCTGTCGGAAGGCTACACCTTC. J is TRBJ1-2 and V is TRBV12-3 or TRBV12-4; D unclear. The V and J ends lost 3 bases and 8 bases respectively, with 25 bases between them. The CDR3 spans 17 residues.

J is TRBJ1-1 and V is TRBV6-5; possible D gene TRBD1, 6 bases. The CDR3 has 14 residues. The V gene lost 5 bases and the J gene lost 3 bases, with 13 bases spanning the gap. Per germline, CDR1 MNHEY and CDR2 SVGAGI. CDR3 residues: CASSAPGADTEAFF. For the CDR3, the DNA is TGTGCCAGCAGTGCCCCAGGGGCGGACACTGAAGCTTTCTTT.

This clonotype appeared many times. The chain employs TRBV10-3 and TRBJ2-7; 11 bases map to TRBD2. CDR1 ENHRY and CDR2 SYGVKD come from the germline V gene. This CDR3 is 12 amino acids long. The J segment lost 3 bases and the V segment lost 11 bases, leaving 3 bases of the junction unmatched. The CDR3 DNA sequence: TGTGCCGCGGGACTAGCGGTCTACGAGCAGTACTTC. Its translation is CAAGLAVYEQYF.